A single sample is the source of the 30 T cell receptor beta chains below, sequenced in a study of response to subunit inactivated influenza vaccine. TCRdb analysed the RT-PCR reads with MiXCR anew, one entry per CDR3 protein. The sample includes under 550,000 distinct CDR3 sequences, 6.5% to 8% of them seen just once. The sample here was PBMCs from blood, taken less than 25 months after vaccination. The receptors come from a man aged 50-75 years who received an inactivated influenza vaccine.

In its sample, this clonotype was seen once. This chain connects TRBV12-3 or TRBV12-4 to TRBJ2-7; no definite D call. CDR3 length: 17 residues. V was cut by 4 bases and J by 0 bases, with 19 bases left in between. The CDR3 here is CASSSGILQRASYEQYF. CDR3 nucleotide sequence: TGTGCCAGCAGTTCCGGAATATTACAGCGCGCCTCCTACGAGCAGTACTTC.

The chain has TRBV27 and TRBJ2-7; no definite D call. The CDR3 length is 12 residues. V lost 8 bases, J lost 6 bases, and 14 bases lay in between. Germline V lookup: CDR1 MNHEY, CDR2 SMNVEV (reference sequence). The CDR3 loop is CASGVVRSEQYF. The CDR3 nucleotides read TGTGCCAGCGGGGTAGTACGAAGCGAGCAGTACTTC.

This clonotype was picked up many times. The V gene is TRBV12-3 or TRBV12-4, the J gene TRBJ1-2; D may be TRBD1 (5 bases). Trimming shortened V by 8 bases and J by 6 bases, and 7 bases separated the two germline ends. The CDR3 spans 10 residues. Here the CDR3 DNA reads TGTGCCAGCTGGGACGATGGCTACACCTTC. Residues: CASWDDGYTF.

This clonotype was seen at least ten times. V is TRBV5-1 and J is TRBJ2-1; weak D call: TRBD1 (6 bases). The germline CDR1 and CDR2 sequences are SGHRS and YFSETQ. V was shortened by 3 bases and J by 10 bases, with 14 bases between the two germline ends. The CDR3 consists of 13 residues. In DNA, the CDR3 is TGCGCCAGCAGCTCCAGGACAGCAGAAGAGCAGTTCTTC. As protein: CASSSRTAEEQFF.

This clonotype came up many times. This rearrangement joins TRBV7-9 to TRBJ1-2; D is unclear. This CDR3 is built from 12 residues. V was cut by 9 bases and J by 0 bases, with 8 bases left in between. Germline CDR1 reads SEHNR; CDR2 reads FQNEAQ (reference sequence). The CDR3 nucleotides read TGTGCCAGTTCGGACTCTAACTATGGCTACACCTTC. It is translated as CASSDSNYGYTF.

At least ten counts were recorded for this clonotype. The genes are TRBV10-3 and TRBJ1-3; a possible D gene is TRBD1 (5 bases). Germline V CDR1 and CDR2: ENHRY, SYGVKD. Trimming left V 6 bases short and J 3 bases short, with 12 bases between. The CDR3 is 14 residues long. For the CDR3, the DNA is TGTGCCATCAGGGATGCAGGGCTTGGAAACACCATATATTTT. It translates to CAIRDAGLGNTIYF.

This clonotype was found many times. This chain links TRBV4-3 with TRBJ1-2; 10 bases align to TRBD1. The CDR3 runs 15 residues. The trim removed 4 bases at V and 2 bases at J, leaving 4 bases unmatched. Germline CDR1 and CDR2: LGHNA and YSLEER. The CDR3 DNA follows: TGCGCCAGCAGCCCCAGACAGGGGGCCAACTATGGCTACACCTTC. This translates into CASSPRQGANYGYTF.

This clonotype came up a few times. The chain carries TRBV12-3 or TRBV12-4 and TRBJ1-6; no firm D call. V was cut by 5 bases and J by 10 bases, with 9 bases left in between. This CDR3 has 12 residues. CDR3: CASSGSRSPLHF. The DNA of the CDR3 is TGTGCCAGCAGTGGATCCCGGTCACCCCTCCACTTT.

This rearrangement joins TRBV12-3 or TRBV12-4 to TRBJ2-7, with D unresolved. The length of the CDR3 is 14 residues. V was cut by 3 bases and J by 1 base, with 10 bases left in between. CDR3 sequence (DNA): TGTGCCAGCAGTTTCTACCCGGTATCCTACGAGCAGTACTTC. Encoded protein: CASSFYPVSYEQYF.

This clonotype has ten or more counts. The chain links TRBV5-1 to TRBJ2-1; no firm D call. This CDR3 is 14 amino acids long. The germline V and J ends were trimmed by 4 bases and 7 bases, with 15 bases remaining between them. The germline gives CDR1 SGHRS, CDR2 YFSETQ. CDR3 nucleotides: TGCGCCAGCAGCGGCGAGTTAAAAGGGAATGAGCAGTTCTTC. This sequence encodes CASSGELKGNEQFF.

This clonotype was picked up many times. The chain is built from TRBV20-1 and TRBJ1-6, with a possible D match to TRBD1 (5 bases). From germline, CDR1 is DFQATT and CDR2 SNEGSKA (reference sequence). The length of the CDR3 is 16 residues. Between the trimmed V and J ends, which lost 1 base and 6 bases, there was a span of 16 bases. The CDR3 sequence: CSARVFAGPSNSPLHF. The CDR3 DNA sequence: TGCAGTGCTAGAGTGTTTGCGGGACCGAGTAATTCACCCCTCCACTTT.

The chain links TRBV12-3 or TRBV12-4 to TRBJ2-1; D might be TRBD2 (5 bases). CDR3 length: 15 amino acids. Trimming cost V 1 base and J 4 bases, with 11 bases left between them. For the CDR3, the DNA is TGTGCCAGCAGTTTAGTCGGGAATGGGTACAATGAGCAGTTCTTC. Translating it yields CASSLVGNGYNEQFF.

In this sample, this clonotype turned up many times. V gene TRBV4-3 combines with J gene TRBJ1-1; TRBD1 matches 9 bases. CDR3 length equals 15 residues. After removal of 2 bases from V and 5 bases from J, the junction contained 6 bases not matched to a gene. CDR1 is LGHNA, CDR2 YSLEER, per germline. In nucleotides, the CDR3 is TGCGCCAGCAGCCAATTCTCACAGGGGGCTACTGAAGCTTTCTTT. Protein product: CASSQFSQGATEAFF.

This clonotype appeared a few times. The gene calls are TRBV5-6 and TRBJ2-7, with D possibly being TRBD1 (6 bases). The length of the CDR3 is 13 residues. The germline gives CDR1 SGHDT, CDR2 YYEEEE. V was shortened by 5 bases and J by 0 bases, with 9 bases between the two germline ends. CDR3 sequence reads: CASRGQSSYEQYF. The CDR3 DNA follows: TGTGCCAGCAGGGGACAAAGCTCCTACGAGCAGTACTTC. Variable domain in full (rest from reference TRBV5-6 and TRBJ2-7): DAGVTQSPTHLIKTRGQQVTLRCSPKSGHDTVSWYQQALGQGPQFIFQYYEEEERQRGNFPDRFSGHQFPNYSSELNVNALLLGDSALYLCASRGQSSYEQYFGPGTRLTVT.

The V and J genes are TRBV10-3 and TRBJ1-5; maybe TRBD1 (6 bases). This CDR3 is built from 15 residues. Germline CDR1 ENHRY, CDR2 SYGVKD. Deletions cut 0 bases from V and 4 bases from J, with 10 bases between. CDR3 region: CAISESGTQNQPQHF. Written as DNA, the CDR3 is TGTGCCATCAGTGAGTCCGGGACACAGAATCAGCCCCAGCATTTT.

The rearrangement links TRBV10-3 to TRBJ2-1; a possible D gene is TRBD2 (5 bases). Germline CDR1 reads ENHRY; CDR2 reads SYGVKD. CDR3 length: 16 residues. The germline V and J ends were trimmed by 5 bases and 4 bases, with 18 bases remaining between them. Here the CDR3 reads CAISLGIAWQYNEQFF. The CDR3 region has the DNA TGTGCCATCAGTCTTGGGATAGCGTGGCAATACAATGAGCAGTTCTTC.

There are many counts of this clonotype. V gene TRBV29-1 combines with J gene TRBJ2-2, with TRBD1 matching 8 bases. V dropped 7 bases and J dropped 2; count of bases not matched to a gene: 6. The CDR3 covers 14 residues. In germline, CDR1 is SQVTM, CDR2 ANQGSEA. The CDR3 DNA reads TGCAGCGGAAGACAGGGGCCAAACACCGGGGAGCTGTTTTTT. It is translated as CSGRQGPNTGELFF.

In its sample, this clonotype was seen many times. The rearrangement uses TRBV7-3 and TRBJ2-3; the D gene could be TRBD1 or TRBD2 (6 bases each). V was clipped by 4 bases and J by 1 base, with 12 bases between them. Looked up from germline, CDR1 is SGHTA and CDR2 is FQGTGA. CDR3 length: 15 amino acids. CDR3: CASSWTGGGTDTQYF. CDR3 bases: TGTGCCAGCAGCTGGACCGGGGGCGGCACAGATACGCAGTATTTT.

This clonotype came up many times. V is TRBV29-1 and J is TRBJ2-7; D may correspond to TRBD1 or TRBD2 (5 bases each). Between the trimmed V and J ends, which lost 6 bases and 3 bases, there was a span of 9 bases. Germline values: CDR1 SQVTM, CDR2 ANQGSEA. CDR3 length: 11 residues. CDR3 amino acids: CSVGTNYEQYF. CDR3 DNA: TGCAGCGTAGGGACCAACTACGAGCAGTACTTC.

This clonotype was counted a few times. V is TRBV20-1 and J is TRBJ1-4, with a possible D match to TRBD1 (5 bases). V was shortened by 3 bases and J by 6 bases, with 14 bases between the two germline ends. There are 14 residues in the CDR3. The germline gives CDR1 DFQATT, CDR2 SNEGSKA (reference sequence). CDR3 bases: TGCAGTGCTAGGGACATGGGGCGAGATGAAAAACTGTTTTTT. Translated: CSARDMGRDEKLFF.

This clonotype has only a few counts. The rearrangement uses TRBV24-1 and TRBJ2-7; D is undetermined. Germline CDR1 is KGHDR and CDR2 is SFDVKD. Trimming took 3 bases from V and 2 from J, leaving 7 bases between them. CDR3 length equals 13 residues. CDR3 residues: CATSDGKAYEQYF. The CDR3, as DNA: TGTGCCACCAGTGATGGCAAAGCCTACGAGCAGTACTTC.

This clonotype was found a few times. The rearrangement joins TRBV20-1 to TRBJ2-7; 8 bases are a match to TRBD1. Germline V gene sequence: CDR1 DFQATT, CDR2 SNEGSKA (reference sequence). The CDR3 totals 13 residues. Unmatched junction bases numbered 8, after V lost 4 bases and J lost 6 bases. Here the CDR3 DNA reads TGCAGTGCTAAAACAGGACAGGGCGCCGAGCAGTACTTC. The encoded protein is CSAKTGQGAEQYF.

The CDR3: CASSRTVLNEQYF. The CDR3 DNA reads TGTGCCAGCAGCAGGACAGTGCTAAACGAGCAGTACTTC. The genes are TRBV12-3 or TRBV12-4 and TRBJ2-7; possible D gene TRBD1, 6 bases. This CDR3 spans 13 amino acids. Trimming removed 6 bases from V and 5 bases from J, with 14 bases in between.

This sequence joins TRBV15 and TRBJ2-7; D remains unclear. With 0 bases removed from V and 3 bases from J, the gap between germline ends came to 12 bases. Germline lookup yields CDR1 LNHNV and CDR2 YYDKDF (reference sequence). The CDR3 loop spans 15 amino acids. CDR3 in DNA: TGTGCCACCAGCAGAGATCAAGGGCGGATCTACGAGCAGTACTTC. Amino acids: CATSRDQGRIYEQYF.

In its sample, this clonotype was seen a few times. V gene TRBV6-5 combines with J gene TRBJ1-2; 11 positions agree with TRBD1. CDR1 and CDR2 (germline): MNHEY, SVGAGI. The CDR3 extends over 16 amino acids. J was trimmed by 0 bases and V by 2 bases; bases with no gene match: 2. CDR3 nucleotides: TGTGCCAGCAGTTACGGACAGGGGGCGGCTAACTATGGCTACACCTTC. Translation: CASSYGQGAANYGYTF.

The sample holds many counts of this clonotype. The chain employs TRBV5-6 and TRBJ1-1; D uncertain. This CDR3 is built from 13 residues. Between the trimmed V and J ends, which lost 5 bases and 0 bases, there was a span of 8 bases. Looked up from germline, CDR1 is SGHDT and CDR2 is YYEEEE. The CDR3, as DNA: TGTGCCAGCAGTTTTACAGTGAACACTGAAGCTTTCTTT. Translation: CASSFTVNTEAFF.

The table lists this clonotype with a few counts. The chain couples TRBV29-1 to TRBJ2-1, with TRBD2 identical over 10 bases. Germline trimming cut 4 bases from V and 5 bases from J; bases unmatched to any gene: 11. Germline CDR1 and CDR2: SQVTM and ANQGSEA. The CDR3 runs to 16 residues. The chain's CDR3 is CSVAPLAGRGNNEQFF. Here the CDR3 DNA reads TGCAGCGTTGCCCCACTAGCGGGACGGGGAAACAATGAGCAGTTCTTC.

V gene TRBV29-1 combines with J gene TRBJ2-7; perhaps TRBD2 as D (5 bases). CDR1 is SQVTM and CDR2 is ANQGSEA in the germline V gene. CDR3 size: 11 residues. Deletions cut 4 bases from V and 3 bases from J, with 7 bases between. Here the CDR3 reads CSVVRGYEQYF. DNA for the CDR3: TGCAGCGTTGTACGGGGCTACGAGCAGTACTTC.

This clonotype was seen only a few times. V and J are TRBV25-1 and TRBJ1-5; perhaps TRBD1 as D (5 bases). The CDR3 runs to 14 residues. Germline V lookup: CDR1 MGHDK, CDR2 SYGVNS. V was cut by 3 bases and J by 4 bases, with 10 bases left in between. The CDR3 bases are TGTGCCAGCAGTGATGGGGGTAGTAATCAGCCCCAGCATTTT. Translation: CASSDGGSNQPQHF.

The chain recombines TRBV3-1 with TRBJ2-1; possibly TRBD2 for D (7 bases). The CDR3 loop spans 14 amino acids. CDR1 and CDR2 from the germline V gene are LGHDT and YNNKEL (reference sequence). V lost 8 bases and J 4 bases, leaving 15 bases between the germline ends. The CDR3, as DNA: TGTGCCAGCGGGGGCGGGAGCGGTTACAATGAGCAGTTCTTC. Translation gives CASGGGSGYNEQFF.